Sequencing of this T cell receptor beta chain was carried out in a study of shared clonotypes between healthy human individuals. A remark on this clone: What it binds is unknown.

Germline V lookup: CDR1 MNHEY, CDR2 SMNVEV (reference sequence). The CDR3 has 13 residues. Unmatched junction bases numbered 5, after V lost 0 bases and J lost 10 bases. In the original workflow: ImmunoSEQ junction-only sequences lacked quality scores, so their filtering differed. Method: immunoSEQ multiplex PCR; TCRdb's copy keeps in-frame clones and lacks some. V, J and clone size were drawn from that table, and D and trimming were deduced from the DNA. The table has 660,000 or so clones, approximately 96% seen once. Terminally differentiated effector memory CD45RA+ cells were excluded from the naive CD8 cells, which were CD45RO-negative and positively selected for CCR7. Study-wide findings and caveats: Generation probabilities of non-shared clonotypes were lower (relative to those shared by all four donors).

The sequence derives from a woman aged 25 to 39 in good health. The sample taken for sequencing was naive CD8+ T cells sorted from blood. The chain recombines TRBV27 with TRBJ1-1; 7 nucleotides line up with TRBD1. This chain's CDR3 is CASSLSRQGRAFF. CDR3 coding DNA: TGTGCCAGCAGTTTATCCCGACAGGGCAGAGCTTTCTTT.